Following are 15 T cell receptor beta chains from one sample sequenced in a study of graft-versus-host responses after intestinal transplantation. Produced via immunoSEQ multiplex PCR; TCRdb's table is partial and in-frame only. The data hold more than 95,000 clones, with roughly 87% observed a single time. No antigen is known for these receptors. Sample: unstimulated CD4+ T cells sorted from spleen or lymph node cells, taken before intestinal transplant. These receptors originate from a human donor who received an intestinal transplant.

The chain links TRBV5-1 to TRBJ1-2, with D possibly being TRBD1 (6 bases). The germline V gene encodes CDR1 SGHRS and CDR2 YFSETQ. The CDR3 spans 13 residues. Trimming cost V 4 bases and J 4 bases, with 11 bases left between them. The DNA for the CDR3 is TGCGCCAGCAGCGAGGGACAAGCCTATGGCTACACCTTC. Translated: CASSEGQAYGYTF.

This chain joins TRBV9 and TRBJ1-2; perhaps TRBD1 as D (6 bases). This CDR3 has 15 amino acids. V lost 4 bases and J 1 base, leaving 14 bases between the germline ends. The germline V gene has CDR1 SGDLS and CDR2 YYNGEE. The chain's CDR3 is CASSPRTALNYGYTF. In DNA, the CDR3 is TGTGCCAGCAGCCCGCGGACAGCCCTTAACTATGGCTACACCTTC.

This rearrangement joins TRBV5-4 to TRBJ2-3, with 8 bases aligning to TRBD2. The CDR3 is 14 amino acids. Germline lookup yields CDR1 SGHNT and CDR2 YYREEE (reference sequence). J gave up 4 bases and V 7 bases, and 8 bases lay outside the gene matches. Here the CDR3 reads CASRAAGGSDTQYF. The CDR3 nucleotides are TGTGCCAGCCGAGCGGCGGGGGGTTCAGATACGCAGTATTTT.

V is TRBV7-2 and J is TRBJ1-5; D unclear. The V gene's germline CDR1 is SGHTA and CDR2 FQGNSA. V was clipped by 3 bases and J by 6 bases, with 12 bases between them. This CDR3 is 14 amino acids long. The CDR3 sequence: CASSFSPSGQPQHF. The CDR3 DNA is TGTGCCAGCAGCTTTTCTCCATCGGGTCAGCCCCAGCATTTT.

The chain uses TRBV7-3 and TRBJ2-2, with 7 bases that match TRBD1. The CDR3 totals 14 residues. The V and J ends lost 4 bases and 4 bases, in that order; junction bases with no gene match: 3. Per the germline V gene, CDR1 is SGHTA and CDR2 is FQGTGA. In DNA, the CDR3 is TGTGCCAGCAGCTCCGGGACAGCCACCGGGGAGCTGTTTTTT. Translation: CASSSGTATGELFF.

This sequence joins TRBV9 and TRBJ2-7; TRBD1 agrees at 9 bases. J gave up 1 base and V 4 bases, and 6 bases lay outside the gene matches. Germline-derived CDR1 and CDR2 are SGDLS and YYNGEE. This CDR3 comprises 15 residues. CDR3 region: CASSPRTGVSYEQYF. DNA for the CDR3: TGTGCCAGCAGCCCCCGGACAGGGGTATCCTACGAGCAGTACTTC.

The gene calls are TRBV5-4 and TRBJ1-2; 7 nucleotides line up with TRBD1. The CDR3 is 14 amino acids. The germline CDR1 and CDR2 sequences are SGHNT and YYREEE (reference sequence). With 0 bases clipped from V and 3 bases from J, the junction kept 2 bases outside the gene matches. The CDR3 region is CASSLGQGYYGYTF. Here the CDR3 DNA reads TGTGCCAGCAGCTTGGGACAGGGTTACTATGGCTACACCTTC.

The gene calls are TRBV15 and TRBJ2-7; TRBD1 matches 8 bases. Germline loops: CDR1 LNHNV, CDR2 YYDKDF (reference sequence). This CDR3 is built from 15 residues. J lost 6 bases, V lost 3 bases, and 10 bases had no gene match. CDR3 loop: CATSSRQGAASEQYF. The CDR3 DNA reads as TGTGCCACCAGCAGCCGGCAGGGGGCCGCATCCGAGCAGTACTTC.

The chain couples TRBV5-1 to TRBJ2-3; 8 bases are a match to TRBD2. The CDR3 consists of 16 residues. In germline, CDR1 is SGHRS, CDR2 YFSETQ. With V trimmed by 0 bases and J by 3 bases, 6 bases remained unmatched. The CDR3 coding sequence is TGCGCCAGCAGCTTGGCAGGGCGGGGGGAGACAGATACGCAGTATTTT. It encodes CASSLAGRGETDTQYF.

This sequence joins TRBV28 and TRBJ1-5; D remains unclear. The CDR3 sequence is 12 residues long. Germline-derived CDR1 and CDR2 are MDHEN and SYDVKM. Trimming removed 2 bases at V and 5 bases at J, with 4 bases between. CDR3 residues: CASSLIHQPQHF. CDR3 nucleotide sequence: TGTGCCAGCAGTTTAATCCATCAGCCCCAGCATTTT.

The chain employs TRBV5-1 and TRBJ2-7, with TRBD1 matching 8 bases. V lost 1 base and J lost 2; bases outside the gene matches: 8. CDR1 is SGHRS, CDR2 YFSETQ, per germline. This CDR3 region has 16 residues. This chain's CDR3 is CASSLSRQGQAYEQYF. The CDR3 DNA reads TGCGCCAGCAGCTTGTCGCGGCAGGGACAGGCCTACGAGCAGTACTTC.

The genes are TRBV29-1 and TRBJ2-1; 10 nucleotides align to TRBD2. Looked up from germline, CDR1 is SQVTM and CDR2 is ANQGSEA. The V and J ends lost 4 bases and 7 bases, in that order; junction bases with no gene match: 19. This CDR3 has 18 residues. DNA for the CDR3: TGCAGCGTTGGTTGGGAACCGCCAGCGGGAGGGCCCGATAATGAGCAGTTCTTC. This translates into CSVGWEPPAGGPDNEQFF.

The chain recombines TRBV15 with TRBJ1-1; a weak D match, TRBD1 (5 bases). This CDR3 region has 15 residues. Looked up from germline, CDR1 is LNHNV and CDR2 is YYDKDF (reference sequence). The V end was cut by 1 base, the J end by 1 base, with 10 bases between. The CDR3 DNA reads TGTGCCACCAGCAGAGGGGGCCGACAGAACACTGAAGCTTTCTTT. Protein sequence: CATSRGGRQNTEAFF.

The chain employs TRBV7-9 and TRBJ2-6, with 7 positions matching TRBD1. The CDR3 consists of 15 residues. After removal of 5 bases from V and 4 bases from J, the junction contained 5 bases not matched to a gene. Germline assignment: CDR1 SEHNR and CDR2 FQNEAQ (reference sequence). The CDR3 nucleotides are TGTGCCAGCAGCCTGACAGGGCCCGGGGCCAACGTCCTGACTTTC. This translates into CASSLTGPGANVLTF. Looking up the rest from reference TRBV7-9 and TRBJ2-6 gives the full variable domain: DTGVSQNPRHKITKRGQNVTFRCDPISEHNRLYWYRQTLGQGPEFLTYFQNEAQLEKSRLLSDRFSAERPKGSFSTLEIQRTEQGDSAMYLCASSLTGPGANVLTFGAGSRLTVL.

The CDR3 region is CASSKDIRYGYTF. The CDR3 DNA is TGTGCCAGCAGTAAGGACATACGGTATGGCTACACCTTC. The chain links TRBV6-6 to TRBJ1-2; TRBD1 is a possible D gene (5 bases). The CDR3 runs to 13 residues. V shed 5 bases and J shed 5 bases, with 12 bases lying between them. Germline V gene lookup returns CDR1 MNHNY and CDR2 SVGAGI (reference sequence).